These 31 T cell receptor beta chains were sequenced from one sample in a study of control samples from healthy donors and cancer patients. Here immunoSEQ multiplex PCR was the method, and the copy in TCRdb shows in-frame clones only, minus some. The top ten clones hold 1.9% of a sample with tens of thousands of clones, over 85% of them seen once. The sample comprised PBMCs. Receptor source: an older woman with head and neck cancer.

The V gene is TRBV30, the J gene TRBJ1-2, with D perhaps matching TRBD1 (5 bases). Trimming stripped 0 bases from V and 2 bases from J, with 16 bases between. From germline, CDR1 is GTSNPN and CDR2 SVGIG (reference sequence). The CDR3 contains 16 residues. CDR3 loop: CAWSVVPGPQNYGYTF. As DNA, the CDR3 is TGTGCCTGGAGTGTAGTCCCGGGACCTCAAAACTATGGCTACACCTTC.

This clone has a single count. The chain employs TRBV6-5 and TRBJ2-3, with 8 bases fitting TRBD2. CDR3 length: 14 residues. CDR1 is MNHEY, CDR2 SVGAGI, per germline. V lost 6 bases, J lost 8 bases, and 10 bases stayed unmatched. The DNA of the CDR3 is TGTGCCAGCAGCCCGGGACTAGTTCGGGCTACGCAGTATTTT. This translates into CASSPGLVRATQYF.

The chain combines TRBV30 with TRBJ1-2, with D possibly TRBD1 on 5 matching bases. The CDR3 consists of 13 residues. Trimming removed 2 bases at V and 8 bases at J, with 15 bases between. Germline V gene lookup returns CDR1 GTSNPN and CDR2 SVGIG (reference sequence). CDR3 in DNA: TGTGCCTGGAGTTCGTTAGGGGCGGGAGGCTACACCTTC. Amino acid sequence: CAWSSLGAGGYTF.

This sequence joins TRBV7-2 and TRBJ1-6; D is perhaps TRBD1 (5 bases). Germline V lookup: CDR1 SGHTA, CDR2 FQGNSA. Deletions cut 0 bases from V and 7 bases from J, with 7 bases between. The CDR3 is 14 residues long. DNA for the CDR3: TGTGCCAGCAGCTTAGCAGGGACCAATTCACCCCTCCACTTT. Translated: CASSLAGTNSPLHF.

This clone is a singleton in its sample. This chain connects TRBV6-5 to TRBJ1-1, with D unresolved. The CDR3 length is 13 residues. The germline CDR1 and CDR2 sequences are MNHEY and SVGAGI. Trimming cost V 7 bases and J 3 bases, with 12 bases left between them. As DNA, the CDR3 is TGTGCCAGCATTAGGACTGAATACACTGAAGCTTTCTTT. It specifies CASIRTEYTEAFF.

This clone was seen a single time. V and J are TRBV19 and TRBJ1-6; D not certain. The length of the CDR3 is 16 residues. The ends were cut back, 8 bases at V and 5 bases at J, with 19 bases in the middle. CDR1 is LNHDA and CDR2 is SQIVND in the germline V gene (reference sequence). The CDR3 region is CASSRPQGSDNSPLHF. The CDR3 nucleotides are TGTGCCAGTTCGAGGCCCCAAGGGTCCGATAATTCACCCCTCCACTTT.

This clone was seen only a few times. The chain combines TRBV10-3 with TRBJ2-7, with a possible D match to TRBD1 (5 bases). Germline CDR1 reads ENHRY; CDR2 reads SYGVKD. The CDR3 loop spans 14 amino acids. V was cut by 5 bases and J by 3 bases, with 14 bases left in between. CDR3 sequence: CAISNRYPHYEQYF. For the CDR3, the DNA is TGTGCCATCAGTAACAGGTACCCTCACTACGAGCAGTACTTC.

This clone was counted between two and nine times. This rearrangement joins TRBV7-9 to TRBJ1-5; D remains unclear. V was trimmed by 5 bases and J by 4 bases, leaving 15 bases between them. This CDR3 is 15 amino acids long. CDR1 SEHNR and CDR2 FQNEAQ come from the germline V gene (reference sequence). CDR3 sequence reads: CASSRAGLGNQPQHF. CDR3 nucleotides: TGTGCCAGCAGCCGGGCCGGACTTGGGAATCAGCCCCAGCATTTT.

This chain links TRBV19 with TRBJ2-1; D not certain. This CDR3 region has 12 residues. Germline CDR1 and CDR2: LNHDA and SQIVND (reference sequence). Trimming cost V 4 bases and J 4 bases, with 5 bases left between them. CDR3 in amino acids: CASSTRYNEQFF. The CDR3 DNA is TGTGCCAGTAGTACCCGTTACAATGAGCAGTTCTTC.

The chain couples TRBV4-2 to TRBJ2-7; 7 bases map to TRBD2. J gave up 1 base and V 4 bases, and 13 bases lay outside the gene matches. Germline V lookup: CDR1 LGHNA, CDR2 YNFKEQ. The CDR3 spans 17 residues. CDR3 loop: CASSPGGVKPGSYEQYF. As DNA, the CDR3 is TGTGCCAGCAGCCCGGGGGGAGTAAAACCCGGATCCTACGAGCAGTACTTC.

The V and J genes are TRBV11-2 and TRBJ2-3; weak D call: TRBD2 (5 bases). V shed 1 base and J shed 4 bases, with 15 bases lying between them. CDR1 is SGHAT and CDR2 is FQNNGV in the germline V gene. The CDR3 consists of 16 residues. CDR3 protein: CASSLVVSSQPDTQYF. CDR3 sequence (DNA): TGTGCCAGCAGCTTAGTGGTCTCTAGCCAGCCAGATACGCAGTATTTT. Using reference TRBV11-2 and TRBJ2-3 for the parts outside the CDR3, the full variable domain is EAGVAQSPRYKIIEKRQSVAFWCNPISGHATLYWYQQILGQGPKLLIQFQNNGVVDDSQLPKDRFSAERLKGVDSTLKIQPAKLEDSAVYLCASSLVVSSQPDTQYFGPGTRLTVL.

Only one count was recorded for this clone. The chain couples TRBV9 to TRBJ2-3, with 7 bases lining up with TRBD2. The germline gives CDR1 SGDLS, CDR2 YYNGEE. V shed 4 bases and J 6 bases; nucleotides not matched to a gene: 14. CDR3 length: 16 amino acids. CDR3 residues: CASSPRPRDYTDTQYF. In DNA form, the CDR3 reads TGTGCCAGCAGCCCCCGCCCCCGGGACTACACGGATACGCAGTATTTT.

The CDR3 sequence: CASSYTSSYEQYF. CDR3 nucleotides: TGTGCCAGCAGTTATACCAGCTCCTACGAGCAGTACTTC. J is TRBJ2-7 and V is TRBV7-2; D is uncertain. Trimming left V 6 bases short and J 0 bases short, with 9 bases between. The CDR3 loop spans 13 amino acids. Germline V gives CDR1 SGHTA, CDR2 FQGNSA.

This chain joins TRBV2 and TRBJ2-3; 7 positions agree with TRBD2. Trimming removed 5 bases from V and 6 bases from J; junction bases left unmatched: 5. Germline loops: CDR1 SNHLY, CDR2 FYNNEI. The CDR3 is 13 residues long. The CDR3 loop reads CASSPRGVDTQYF. In DNA form, the CDR3 reads TGTGCCAGCAGTCCCCGGGGGGTTGATACGCAGTATTTT.

The rearrangement joins TRBV6-5 to TRBJ1-5, with D maybe TRBD1 (6 bases). Germline V CDR1 and CDR2: MNHEY, SVGAGI. The CDR3 spans 14 residues. Trimming took 2 bases from V and 4 from J, leaving 9 bases between them. CDR3 in amino acids: CASSYTGTNQPQHF. CDR3 nucleotides: TGTGCCAGCAGTTACACAGGGACTAATCAGCCCCAGCATTTT.

V and J are TRBV5-4 and TRBJ2-3; D gene uncertain. The CDR3 has 15 residues. V was cut by 5 bases and J by 2 bases, with 15 bases left in between. The V gene's germline CDR1 is SGHNT and CDR2 YYREEE (reference sequence). The CDR3 region is CASRPQNPPTDTQYF. Here the CDR3 DNA reads TGTGCCAGCAGACCCCAGAATCCCCCCACAGATACGCAGTATTTT.

The chain carries TRBV10-3 and TRBJ1-2; tentative D call: TRBD1 (6 bases). Trimming removed 5 bases at V and 8 bases at J, with 18 bases between. There are 14 residues in the CDR3. Per the germline V gene, CDR1 is ENHRY and CDR2 is SYGVKD. The CDR3 sequence: CAISSARTEWGYTF. For the CDR3, the DNA is TGTGCCATCAGTTCGGCCAGGACAGAGTGGGGCTACACCTTC.

The V gene is TRBV3-1 (or the pseudogene TRBV3-2), the J gene TRBJ2-5; 9 nucleotides agree with TRBD2. V was clipped by 7 bases and J by 2 bases; unmatched bases: 8. The V gene's germline CDR1 is LGHDT and CDR2 YNNKEL (reference sequence). There are 15 residues in the CDR3. The CDR3 region has the DNA TGTGCCAGCACTCTTCTAGCGGGGTTACAAGAGACCCAGTACTTC. Amino acid sequence: CASTLLAGLQETQYF.

The chain has TRBV19 and TRBJ1-2; D possibly corresponds to TRBD1 (6 bases). This CDR3 region has 14 residues. Germline CDR1 is LNHDA and CDR2 is SQIVND (reference sequence). Trimming shortened V by 9 bases and J by 1 base, and 15 bases separated the two germline ends. CDR3: CASSPGGGNYGYTF. The CDR3 coding sequence is TGTGCCAGCTCTCCCGGGGGCGGTAACTATGGCTACACCTTC.

The J gene is TRBJ1-1, the V gene TRBV30; 11 bases are a match to TRBD1. This CDR3 comprises 15 residues. V was clipped by 2 bases and J by 8 bases; unmatched bases: 10. Germline values: CDR1 GTSNPN, CDR2 SVGIG (reference sequence). The CDR3, as DNA: TGTGCCTGGAGTACACCGGACAGGGGGCGGTGGGAAGCTTTCTTT. Encoded protein: CAWSTPDRGRWEAFF.

This chain joins TRBV6-5 and TRBJ2-7; maybe TRBD1 (6 bases). The V gene lost 10 bases and the J gene lost 0 bases, with 16 bases spanning the gap. The V gene's germline CDR1 is MNHEY and CDR2 SVGAGI. This CDR3 region has 14 residues. CDR3 region: CATTKQGASYEQYF. The CDR3 bases are TGTGCCACCACAAAACAGGGAGCCTCCTACGAGCAGTACTTC.

Remarks on this clone: The junction does not match germline at one end; this may be a read error. V gene TRBV19 combines with J gene TRBJ2-5; 10 bases line up with TRBD2. Germline assignment: CDR1 LNHDA and CDR2 SQIVND (reference sequence). This CDR3 contains 16 residues. CDR3 DNA: TGTGCCAGTAGTATCTTAGCGGGAGGTGGGGGAGAGATCCAGTACTTC. Amino acids: CASSILAGGGGEIQYF.

The CDR3 nucleotides read TGCGCCAGCAGCTTCCTCAAAGGGTCCTACGAGCAGTACTTC. Translation: CASSFLKGSYEQYF. The gene calls are TRBV5-1 and TRBJ2-7; D uncertain. CDR1 is SGHRS and CDR2 is YFSETQ in the germline V gene. V was cut by 2 bases and J by 1 base, with 10 bases left in between. The CDR3 loop spans 14 amino acids.

The DNA for the CDR3 is TGTGCCAGCAGCGCGGCCTACGAGCAGTACTTC. It specifies CASSAAYEQYF. This chain links TRBV12-3 or TRBV12-4 with TRBJ2-7; D call uncertain. The CDR3 sequence is 11 residues long. Trimming took off 6 bases at V and 2 bases at J, with 5 bases between the two ends.

This sequence joins TRBV4-1 and TRBJ2-3; the D gene could be TRBD1 or TRBD2 (5 bases each). V was trimmed by 3 bases and J by 4 bases, leaving 14 bases between them. The germline V gene has CDR1 MGHRA and CDR2 YSYEKL. The CDR3 loop spans 15 amino acids. CDR3 nucleotide sequence: TGCGCCAGCAGCCAGGACCAGGGAGCTGCAGATACGCAGTATTTT. Translating gives CASSQDQGAADTQYF.

The gene calls are TRBV18 and TRBJ2-7; D is undetermined. V was pared by 5 bases and J by 0 bases, with 8 bases between. Germline loops: CDR1 KGHSH, CDR2 LQKENI. This CDR3 contains 13 residues. CDR3 nucleotides: TGTGCCAGCTCAACGGAATTCTCCTACGAGCAGTACTTC. Its protein is CASSTEFSYEQYF.

V and J are TRBV9 and TRBJ1-6; 8 nucleotides line up with TRBD1. The germline CDR1 and CDR2 sequences are SGDLS and YYNGEE. V was clipped by 0 bases and J by 7 bases; unmatched bases: 9. This CDR3 is 17 amino acids long. DNA for the CDR3: TGTGCCAGCAGCGTAGCCCGATCACAGGGGGGGAATTCACCCCTCCACTTT. As protein: CASSVARSQGGNSPLHF.

The rearrangement links TRBV18 to TRBJ2-2; D uncertain. Germline values: CDR1 KGHSH, CDR2 LQKENI. Trimming removed 2 bases at V and 5 bases at J, with 9 bases between. The CDR3 totals 14 residues. CDR3 protein: CASSPSLATGELFF. DNA for the CDR3: TGTGCCAGCTCACCAAGTCTTGCGACCGGGGAGCTGTTTTTT.

The rearrangement joins TRBV28 to TRBJ2-5; 7 positions agree with TRBD1. The CDR3 has 16 amino acids. In germline, CDR1 is MDHEN, CDR2 SYDVKM. J lost 1 base, V lost 6 bases, and 11 bases had no gene match. CDR3 nucleotides: TGTGCCAGCAGCCTAACAGGGGTCGGACCCCAAGAGACCCAGTACTTC. Its protein is CASSLTGVGPQETQYF.

The chain links TRBV7-2 to TRBJ1-4; 9 nucleotides match TRBD1. Germline CDR1 SGHTA, CDR2 FQGNSA. CDR3 length equals 15 residues. V gave up 5 bases and J gave up 7 bases; unmatched junction bases: 8. The CDR3 bases are TGTGCCAGCAGCCCGAACAGGGGGCTTAGTGAAAAACTGTTTTTT. Residues: CASSPNRGLSEKLFF. Variable domain in full (rest from reference TRBV7-2 and TRBJ1-4): GAGVSQSPSNKVTEKGKDVELRCDPISGHTALYWYRQSLGQGLEFLIYFQGNSAPDKSGLPSDRFSAERTGGSVSTLTIQRTQQEDSAVYLCASSPNRGLSEKLFFGSGTQLSVL.

The chain is built from TRBV6-5 and TRBJ1-1; D is possibly TRBD1 (5 bases). Germline-derived CDR1 and CDR2 are MNHEY and SVGAGI. CDR3 length equals 14 residues. V lost 6 bases, J lost 1 base, and 12 bases lay in between. CDR3 in amino acids: CASSGGTSNTEAFF. CDR3 bases: TGTGCCAGCAGCGGCGGGACCTCGAACACTGAAGCTTTCTTT.